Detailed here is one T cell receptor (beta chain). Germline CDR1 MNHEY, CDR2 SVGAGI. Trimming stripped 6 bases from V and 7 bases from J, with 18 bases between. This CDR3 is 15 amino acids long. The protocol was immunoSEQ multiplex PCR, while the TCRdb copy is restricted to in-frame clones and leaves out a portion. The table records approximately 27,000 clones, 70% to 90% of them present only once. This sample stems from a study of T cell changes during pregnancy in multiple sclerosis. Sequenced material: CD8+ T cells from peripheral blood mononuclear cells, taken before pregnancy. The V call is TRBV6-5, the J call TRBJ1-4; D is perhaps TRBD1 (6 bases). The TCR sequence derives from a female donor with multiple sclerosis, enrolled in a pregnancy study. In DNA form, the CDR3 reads TGTGCCAGCAGGGGAATGTGGGGGCTCGGTGAAAAACTGTTTTTT. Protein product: CASRGMWGLGEKLFF.